This T cell receptor beta chain is from a study of OX40 agonist ivuxolimab in advanced cancers. The method was immunoSEQ multiplex PCR; TCRdb's version includes in-frame clones alone and lacks a portion of them. The data hold about 67,000 clones, with about 88% observed a single time. This CDR3 is 15 amino acids long. V lost 4 bases and J lost 6; bases outside the gene matches: 8. CDR1 is MGHDK, CDR2 SYGVNS, per germline. The source material was CD4+ or CD8+ T cells sorted from blood, sampled in a trial of the OX40 agonist ivuxolimab. This chain links TRBV25-1 with TRBJ1-2, with TRBD1 matching 10 bases. This clonotype was obtained from an adult with an advanced solid tumor such as melanoma, head and neck, liver or kidney cancer. CDR3 region: CASSGLGQGVHGYTF. The CDR3 bases are TGTGCCAGCAGTGGTCTCGGACAGGGGGTTCATGGCTACACCTTC.